This TCR beta chain was identified during a study of T-cell memory formation after mild COVID-19. The CDR3 has 14 residues. The germline CDR1 and CDR2 sequences are SGHNT and YENEEA. V lost 1 base to trimming and J lost 10 bases, with 16 bases between them. TCRdb used MiXCR to reprocess the 5' RACE reads, holding one entry per CDR3 protein. The top ten hold around a quarter of the sample, which has about 57,000 distinct CDR3 sequences, 12% seen once. This chain uses TRBV11-3 with TRBJ2-5; TRBD1 or TRBD2 may be the D gene (5 bases each). The receptor was derived from a man in his late teens or twenties who had mild COVID-19 (a few samples of this study predate the infection). Cell type and time point are not known. The sequencing input was PBMCs or a T cell subset sorted from them (not recorded which). The CDR3 DNA reads TGTGCCAGCAGCTTAGGAGGGGCTAGCCATATCCAGTACTTC. Protein product: CASSLGGASHIQYF.